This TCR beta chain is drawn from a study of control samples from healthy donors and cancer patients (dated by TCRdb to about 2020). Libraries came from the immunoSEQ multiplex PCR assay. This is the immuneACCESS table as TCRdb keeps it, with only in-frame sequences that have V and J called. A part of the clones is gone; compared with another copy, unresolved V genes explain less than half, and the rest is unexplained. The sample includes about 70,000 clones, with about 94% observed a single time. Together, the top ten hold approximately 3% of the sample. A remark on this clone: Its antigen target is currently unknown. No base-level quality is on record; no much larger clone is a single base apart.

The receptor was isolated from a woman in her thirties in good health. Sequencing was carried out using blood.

In nucleotides, the sequence is TGCGCCAGCAGCCAGGGAACTTACACAGATACGCAGTATTTT. The translation is CASSQGTYTDTQYF. The chain is encoded by TRBV5-1 joined to TRBJ2-3, with a tentative D gene TRBD1 over 5 matching bases. The CDR3 spans 14 residues, from the cysteine through the phenylalanine. The retained sequence is limited to the CDR3, 42 bases, with the frame set at the first base. Sequences SGHRS (CDR1) and YFSETQ (CDR2) are obtained from the germline V gene. The junction carries 11 bases between V and J, which are trimmed by 4 bases and 2 bases respectively.